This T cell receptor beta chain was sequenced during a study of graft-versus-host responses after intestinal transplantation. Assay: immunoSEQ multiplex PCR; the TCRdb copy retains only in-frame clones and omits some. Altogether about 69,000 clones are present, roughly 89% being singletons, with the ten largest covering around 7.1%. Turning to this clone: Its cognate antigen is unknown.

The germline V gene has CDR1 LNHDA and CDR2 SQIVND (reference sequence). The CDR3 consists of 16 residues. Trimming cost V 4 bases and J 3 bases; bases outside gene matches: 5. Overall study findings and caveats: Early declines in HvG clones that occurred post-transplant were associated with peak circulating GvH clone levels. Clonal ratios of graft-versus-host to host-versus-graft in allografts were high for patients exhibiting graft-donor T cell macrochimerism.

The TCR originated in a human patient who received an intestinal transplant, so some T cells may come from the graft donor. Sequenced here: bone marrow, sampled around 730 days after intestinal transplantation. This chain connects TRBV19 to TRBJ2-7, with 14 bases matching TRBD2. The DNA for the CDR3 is TGTGCCAGTAGTAGCGGGACTAGCGGGAGAAGCTACGAGCAGTACTTC. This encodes CASSSGTSGRSYEQYF.